This T cell receptor beta chain was observed in a study of blood T cell repertoires in COVID-19. CDR3 size: 12 residues. Germline CDR1 reads GTSNPN; CDR2 reads SVGIG (reference sequence). Data came from immunoSEQ multiplex PCR; TCRdb stores just in-frame clones and leaves some out. The table has tens of thousands of clones, 75% to 90% seen once. The sequenced sample was peripheral blood. This clonotype was obtained from an older woman with COVID-19, enrolled during active disease. The chain recombines TRBV30 with TRBJ2-7; a weak D match, TRBD1 (6 bases). The CDR3 sequence is CVDRSFPGEQYF. The CDR3 bases are TGTGTCGACAGGAGTTTTCCGGGGGAGCAGTACTTC.